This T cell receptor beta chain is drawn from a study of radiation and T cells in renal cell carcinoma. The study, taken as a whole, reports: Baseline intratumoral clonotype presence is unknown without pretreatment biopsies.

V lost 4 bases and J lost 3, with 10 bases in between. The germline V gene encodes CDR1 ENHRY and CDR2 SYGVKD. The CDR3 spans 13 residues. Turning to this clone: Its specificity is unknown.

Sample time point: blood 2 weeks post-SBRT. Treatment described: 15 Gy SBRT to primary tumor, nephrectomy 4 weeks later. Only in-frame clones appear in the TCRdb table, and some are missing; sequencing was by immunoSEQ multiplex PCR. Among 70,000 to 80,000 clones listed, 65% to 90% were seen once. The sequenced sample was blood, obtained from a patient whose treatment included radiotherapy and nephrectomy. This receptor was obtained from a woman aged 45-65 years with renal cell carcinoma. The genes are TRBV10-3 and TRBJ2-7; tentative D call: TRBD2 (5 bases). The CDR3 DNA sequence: TGTGCCATCAGTGGAGGACTCGGCTACGAGCAGTACTTC. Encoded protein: CAISGGLGYEQYF.